This T cell receptor (beta chain) came from a study of cytomegalovirus exposure and HLA in healthy donors. Overall study: The roughly 100 million unique TCR beta sequences, from 150 million to 200 million T cells, were found by an earlier analysis. In an early release, HLA-typed donors contributed roughly 85 million unique TCR sequences. Caucasian-associated ancestry cluster membership applied to about 77% of nearly 400 genotyped donors.

PCR employed 60 Vbeta and 13 Jbeta primers. Profiled with immunoSEQ multiplex PCR; TCRdb holds only in-frame clones, not every one. The repertoire includes over 150,000 clones, about 80% of them detected once, and roughly 3% sits in the top ten. Germline CDR1 and CDR2: KGHSH and LQKENI. V gave up 3 bases and J gave up 4 bases; unmatched junction bases: 5. The CDR3 sequence is 14 residues long. Sequenced material: PBMCs. The J gene is TRBJ1-2, the V gene TRBV18; 7 nucleotides align to TRBD1. The receptor's source is a woman aged 25 to 39 in good health and CMV-seronegative. The CDR3 loop is CASSPDRLSYGYTF. The CDR3 nucleotides are TGTGCCAGCTCACCGGACAGGTTGAGCTATGGCTACACCTTC.